The 15 T cell receptor beta chains below were found in one sample sequenced in a study of Graves' ophthalmopathy and Graves' hyperthyroidism. Amplification targeted the TCR beta CDR3 regions, with RNA transcripts as the source material. First-round RT-PCR employed HTBI primers, with a second-round multiplex PCR after it. TCRdb ran MiXCR on the multiplex PCR reads and lists one entry per CDR3 protein. The sample contains about 740,000 distinct CDR3 sequences, roughly two fifths of which appear only once. The sequenced material came from peripheral blood. These receptor sequences come from an adult man with Graves' ophthalmopathy.

This clonotype occurred once. This chain links TRBV19 with TRBJ2-5, with 9 bases matching TRBD1. The CDR3 runs 15 residues. The germline gives CDR1 LNHDA, CDR2 SQIVND (reference sequence). The J segment lost 5 bases and the V segment lost 5 bases, leaving 9 bases of the junction unmatched. The CDR3 sequence is CASSSGQGVEETQYF. CDR3 sequence (DNA): TGTGCCAGTAGTTCGGGACAGGGCGTCGAGGAGACCCAGTACTTC.

Ten or more counts support this clonotype. This sequence joins TRBV10-3 and TRBJ1-1; D perhaps matches TRBD1 (5 bases). With 7 bases removed from V and 6 bases from J, the gap between germline ends came to 15 bases. Germline CDR1 ENHRY, CDR2 SYGVKD. This CDR3 contains 13 residues. Written as DNA, the CDR3 is TGTGCCATCACCGAGCTGGGGGACGCTGAAGCTTTCTTT. Its protein is CAITELGDAEAFF.

Concerning this clonotype itself: This clone may be a read error of a much larger clone one base away. V usage is TRBV29-1 and J usage is TRBJ2-5; TRBD1 or TRBD2 may be the D gene (5 bases each). There are 12 residues in the CDR3. The germline V gene encodes CDR1 SQVTM and CDR2 ANQGSEA. The CDR3 loop reads CSVIKGREIQYF. In DNA, the CDR3 is TGCAGCGTTATCAAGGGGAGAGAGATCCAGTACTTC. Drawing the rest from reference TRBV29-1 and TRBJ2-5, the complete variable domain is SAVISQKPSRDICQRGTSLTIQCQVDSQVTMMFWYRQQPGQSLTLIATANQGSEATYESGFVIDKFPISRPNLTFSTLTVSNMSPEDSSIYLCSVIKGREIQYFGPGTRLLVL.

The rearrangement links TRBV20-1 to TRBJ2-5; D is possibly TRBD2 (6 bases). Germline-derived CDR1 and CDR2 are DFQATT and SNEGSKA (reference sequence). This CDR3 has 12 amino acids. The V end lost 3 bases, the J end lost 7 bases, and 12 bases lay between the germline ends. The CDR3, as DNA: TGCAGTGCTAGTATGGAGGGAGGGACCCAGTACTTC. Translated, it gives CSASMEGGTQYF.

The chain links TRBV7-9 to TRBJ2-7; maybe TRBD2 (5 bases). The V end lost 4 bases, the J end lost 8 bases, and 12 bases lay between the germline ends. Per the germline V gene, CDR1 is SEHNR and CDR2 is FQNEAQ (reference sequence). This CDR3 has 12 amino acids. CDR3 in amino acids: CASSWGSGKQYF. The CDR3 region has the DNA TGTGCCAGCAGCTGGGGTTCCGGGAAGCAGTACTTC.

The J gene is TRBJ1-1, the V gene TRBV29-1; D possibly corresponds to TRBD1 (6 bases). V was trimmed by 5 bases and J by 2 bases, leaving 18 bases between them. The CDR3 covers 15 residues. CDR1 is SQVTM, CDR2 ANQGSEA, per germline. The CDR3 coding sequence is TGCAGCGTTTACCCCGAAACAGGGTATAACACTGAAGCTTTCTTT. It is translated as CSVYPETGYNTEAFF.

This clonotype appeared once. The chain uses TRBV14 and TRBJ2-7, with 8 bases matching TRBD1. Germline values: CDR1 SGHDN, CDR2 FVKESK. Trimming cost V 10 bases and J 10 bases; bases outside gene matches: 21. The CDR3 spans 15 residues. The CDR3 loop is CANSYSNPGTGPQYF. The CDR3 DNA reads TGTGCCAACAGTTACTCGAATCCCGGGACAGGTCCACAGTACTTC.

In the case of this clonotype: In this CDR3 the conserved last residue, phenylalanine or tryptophan, is missing, so a read error is likely. The chain has TRBV7-9 and TRBJ1-2; 9 nucleotides agree with TRBD1. This CDR3 region has 16 residues. Germline assignment: CDR1 SEHNR and CDR2 FQNEAQ (reference sequence). V dropped 1 base and J dropped 8; count of bases not matched to a gene: 11. Here the CDR3 reads CASSLGGQGLLWGYTL. CDR3 in DNA: TGTGCCAGCAGCTTAGGGGGACAGGGCCTCCTATGGGGCTACACCCTC.

The chain recombines TRBV10-3 with TRBJ1-2; 9 positions match TRBD1. Trimming removed 10 bases from V and 5 bases from J; junction bases left unmatched: 20. The CDR3 length is 17 residues. Germline loops: CDR1 ENHRY, CDR2 SYGVKD. The CDR3 reads CASSFVPGQGVWYGYTF. In DNA form, the CDR3 reads TGTGCCAGCAGCTTTGTGCCGGGACAGGGCGTTTGGTATGGCTACACCTTC.

The chain recombines TRBV7-9 with TRBJ2-6; 7 positions agree with TRBD1. Germline values: CDR1 SEHNR, CDR2 FQNEAQ (reference sequence). V was pared by 1 base and J by 3 bases, with 12 bases of the junction left unmatched. This CDR3 region has 19 residues. The CDR3 DNA sequence: TGTGCCAGCAGCTTAGTATGGGGATTGACAGGGAGTGGGGCCAACGTCCTGACTTTC. As protein: CASSLVWGLTGSGANVLTF.

The chain recombines TRBV7-8 with TRBJ2-5; D gene uncertain. Gene TRBJ2-1 matches the end of the DNA better, so the J call may be wrong. CDR1 SGHVS and CDR2 FQNEAQ come from the germline V gene. The CDR3 is made up of 13 amino acids. CDR3 nucleotide sequence: TGTGCCAGCAGCGTCGGGCAGAACAATGAGCAGTTCTTC. Encoded protein: CASSVGQNNEQFF.

This clonotype was detected many times. The rearrangement uses TRBV29-1 and TRBJ1-2, with D unclear. CDR1 SQVTM and CDR2 ANQGSEA come from the germline V gene. V shed 6 bases and J shed 3 bases, with 14 bases lying between them. There are 13 residues in the CDR3. In nucleotides, the CDR3 is TGCAGCGTAGGTCGGCAGGAGCACTATGGCTACACCTTC. Residues: CSVGRQEHYGYTF. Using reference TRBV29-1 and TRBJ1-2 for the parts outside the CDR3, the full variable domain is SAVISQKPSRDICQRGTSLTIQCQVDSQVTMMFWYRQQPGQSLTLIATANQGSEATYESGFVIDKFPISRPNLTFSTLTVSNMSPEDSSIYLCSVGRQEHYGYTFGSGTRLTVV.

The chain joins TRBV9 to TRBJ2-7; no clear D gene. CDR1 and CDR2 (germline): SGDLS, YYNGEE. Deletions cut 5 bases from V and 3 bases from J, with 15 bases between. The CDR3 has 14 amino acids. The CDR3 sequence: CASSYSGSHYEQYF. CDR3 bases: TGTGCCAGCAGTTACTCAGGCAGTCACTACGAGCAGTACTTC.

V and J are TRBV20-1 and TRBJ1-5; TRBD1 matches at 10 bases. The CDR3 has 15 residues. Per germline, CDR1 DFQATT and CDR2 SNEGSKA (reference sequence). V was clipped by 5 bases and J by 1 base; unmatched bases: 5. Here the CDR3 DNA reads TGCAGTGCTTTTCGACAGGGGGCGAGCAATCAGCCCCAGCATTTT. Protein sequence: CSAFRQGASNQPQHF.

V usage is TRBV7-3 and J usage is TRBJ2-7; D is perhaps TRBD2 (6 bases). Germline values: CDR1 SGHTA, CDR2 FQGTGA. CDR3 length equals 16 residues. V lost 0 bases, J lost 0 bases, and 12 bases lay in between. CDR3 amino acids: CASSLTGGSNSYEQYF. DNA for the CDR3: TGTGCCAGCAGCTTAACAGGAGGGTCCAACTCCTACGAGCAGTACTTC.